The 13 T cell receptor beta chains reported below all come from one sample, sequenced in a study of follicular helper T cells after annual influenza vaccination. Time point given: 2014-2015 season, pre-vaccination. Measured with immunoSEQ multiplex PCR; TCRdb has only the in-frame clones, and not every one. The sample has 7,500 to 8,500 clones; roughly four fifths are singletons. This specimen consisted of CXCR5+ CD38- circulating T follicular helper cells from blood, obtained on the day of influenza vaccination. The subset is: circulating Tfh, non-naive CD4+CXCR5+PD-1+ (ICOS+CD38+ or ICOS-CD38-). The receptor set was obtained from an adult who received the influenza vaccine.

The sample holds one count of this clone. One end of the junction is discordant with germline, which a read error may explain. The rearrangement uses TRBV2 and TRBJ1-1; weak D call: TRBD1 (6 bases). The germline V gene has CDR1 SNHLY and CDR2 FYNNEI. The CDR3 spans 13 residues. The chain's CDR3 is CASSTGINSEAFF. The CDR3, as DNA: TGTGCCAGCAGCACAGGGATTAACAGTGAAGCTTTCTTT.

This clone has just one count. The CDR3 here is CASSFRRQGVGEQYF. CDR3 nucleotide sequence: TGTGCCAGCAGCTTTAGGCGTCAAGGTGTGGGCGAGCAGTACTTC. The chain employs TRBV11-1 and TRBJ2-7; unclear D gene. The germline gives CDR1 SGHAT, CDR2 FQDESV (reference sequence). The CDR3 length is 15 residues. V was shortened by 3 bases and J by 6 bases, with 18 bases between the two germline ends.

This chain links TRBV19 with TRBJ2-5; TRBD2 matches at 8 bases. Germline V lookup: CDR1 LNHDA, CDR2 SQIVND (reference sequence). This CDR3 has 13 amino acids. V gave up 7 bases and J gave up 5 bases; unmatched junction bases: 6. DNA for the CDR3: TGTGCCAGTAAAAGCGGGGGTGGGGAGACCCAGTACTTC. Its protein is CASKSGGGETQYF. Combining the CDR3 with reference TRBV19 and TRBJ2-5 gives the whole variable domain DGGITQSPKYLFRKEGQNVTLSCEQNLNHDAMYWYRQDPGQGLRLIYYSQIVNDFQKGDIAEGYSVSREKKESFPLTVTSAQKNPTAFYLCASKSGGGETQYFGPGTRLLVL.

The V gene is TRBV28, the J gene TRBJ2-5; either TRBD1 or TRBD2 may fit D (5 bases each). Germline CDR1 reads MDHEN; CDR2 reads SYDVKM. Between the trimmed V and J ends, which lost 7 bases and 5 bases, there was a span of 17 bases. The CDR3 loop spans 14 amino acids. CDR3 sequence: CASNQWGRSETQYF. DNA for the CDR3: TGTGCCAGCAACCAATGGGGGAGATCTGAGACCCAGTACTTC.

The CDR3 coding sequence is TGTGCCAGTAAGCGACCGGGGGGCACAGATACGCAGTATTTT. It yields the protein CASKRPGGTDTQYF. The chain couples TRBV28 to TRBJ2-3, with D possibly TRBD2 on 6 matching bases. With 9 bases removed from V and 1 base from J, the gap between germline ends came to 14 bases. CDR3 length: 14 amino acids. Looked up from germline, CDR1 is MDHEN and CDR2 is SYDVKM.

V and J are TRBV2 and TRBJ2-3; 10 bases line up with TRBD2. Per germline, CDR1 SNHLY and CDR2 FYNNEI. The CDR3 runs 14 residues. The junction had 8 bases not matched to a gene; V was cut back by 8 bases and J by 6 bases. The CDR3: CASGLLAGRDTQYF. The DNA for the CDR3 is TGTGCCAGCGGCCTACTAGCGGGGAGGGATACGCAGTATTTT.

This clone was counted once. The rearrangement joins TRBV18 to TRBJ2-3, with TRBD1 identical over 8 bases. V lost 4 bases and J lost 5; bases outside the gene matches: 5. The CDR3 is made up of 14 amino acids. The germline gives CDR1 KGHSH, CDR2 LQKENI. CDR3 bases: TGTGCCAGCTCACTCCGGACAGGGTTAGATACGCAGTATTTT. This sequence encodes CASSLRTGLDTQYF.

The CDR3 coding sequence is TGTGCCAGCAGTCCTGTATGGGGGGGGGAGACCCAGTACTTC. Amino acids: CASSPVWGGETQYF. The V and J genes are TRBV28 and TRBJ2-5; TRBD2 matches 7 bases. CDR1 MDHEN and CDR2 SYDVKM come from the germline V gene. V gave up 5 bases and J gave up 5 bases; unmatched junction bases: 8. This CDR3 has 14 residues.

The genes are TRBV28 and TRBJ2-7; TRBD1 aligns across 7 bases. CDR1 and CDR2 (germline): MDHEN, SYDVKM. The ends lost 2 bases at V and 1 base at J; junction bases unmatched: 11. The CDR3 has 17 amino acids. CDR3 coding DNA: TGTGCCAGCAGTTTAGTAACCGGGACAGATCAATCCTACGAGCAGTACTTC. It codes for CASSLVTGTDQSYEQYF.

This clone was picked up a small number of times. CDR3 sequence reads: CASSQQTYGYTF. The CDR3 DNA reads TGTGCCAGCAGTCAACAAACGTATGGCTACACCTTC. This rearrangement joins TRBV28 to TRBJ1-2, with D unresolved. The CDR3 runs 12 residues. Trimming cost V 5 bases and J 5 bases, with 9 bases left between them. Germline V lookup: CDR1 MDHEN, CDR2 SYDVKM.

The chain joins TRBV6-1 to TRBJ2-7; a weak D match, TRBD2 (5 bases). Germline CDR1 is MNHNS and CDR2 is SASEGT. Trimming shortened V by 2 bases and J by 1 base, and 9 bases separated the two germline ends. The CDR3 has 14 amino acids. The CDR3 DNA is TGTGCCAGCAGTGAAATCGAGGGTTCCTACGAGCAGTACTTC. It translates to CASSEIEGSYEQYF.

This sequence joins TRBV20-1 and TRBJ2-3; D unclear. Germline V gives CDR1 DFQATT, CDR2 SNEGSKA (reference sequence). This CDR3 region has 11 residues. V lost 4 bases, J lost 2 bases, and 4 bases lay in between. CDR3 coding DNA: TGCAGTGCTATCTTCACAGATACGCAGTATTTT. Translated, it gives CSAIFTDTQYF.

This clone turned up a few times. This chain links TRBV9 with TRBJ2-3, with 8 bases fitting TRBD1. J gave up 1 base and V 3 bases, and 10 bases lay outside the gene matches. Germline lookup yields CDR1 SGDLS and CDR2 YYNGEE. The CDR3 runs 17 residues. CDR3 loop: CASSEGTGTGGTDTQYF. As DNA, the CDR3 is TGTGCCAGCAGCGAGGGTACCGGGACAGGTGGCACAGATACGCAGTATTTT. Variable domain in full (rest from reference TRBV9 and TRBJ2-3): DSGVTQTPKHLITATGQRVTLRCSPRSGDLSVYWYQQSLDQGLQFLIQYYNGEERAKGNILERFSAQQFPDLHSELNLSSLELGDSALYFCASSEGTGTGGTDTQYFGPGTRLTVL.